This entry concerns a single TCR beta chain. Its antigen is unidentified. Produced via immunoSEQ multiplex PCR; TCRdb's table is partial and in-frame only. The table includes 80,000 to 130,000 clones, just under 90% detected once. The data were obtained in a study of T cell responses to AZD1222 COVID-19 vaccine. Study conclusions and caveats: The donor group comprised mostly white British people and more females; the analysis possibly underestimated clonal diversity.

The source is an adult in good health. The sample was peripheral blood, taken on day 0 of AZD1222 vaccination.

This CDR3 is CASSQQPGQVSTDTQYF. The DNA for the CDR3 is TGTGCCAGCAGCCAACAACCGGGACAGGTTAGCACAGATACGCAGTATTTT. The rearrangement joins TRBV11-2 to TRBJ2-3; 8 bases align to TRBD1. Germline assignment: CDR1 SGHAT and CDR2 FQNNGV. The CDR3 runs 17 residues. V was clipped by 5 bases and J by 0 bases; unmatched bases: 10.